The sample holds many counts of the clone carrying this T cell receptor (beta chain). Its antigen remains unidentified. As an off-target read in a library built for alpha chains, this beta chain has a frequency of little significance. Unique molecular identifiers tagged every individual TCR cDNA molecule. TCRdb reprocessed the 5' RACE reads via MiXCR and lists one record per CDR3 protein. The sample shows 18,000 or so distinct CDR3 sequences, 8.5% to 10% of them seen only once. The sample comes from a study of spatial heterogeneity in lung cancer. Study at large: A module score for T cells, taken from matched bulk RNA-seq, correlated strongly with TCR transcript counts in tumor regions. Raw reads contained each unique TCR and UMI combination more than ten times on average. Whole-study findings and limits: It was found that expanded intratumoral alpha and beta TCR counts tracked tumor mutation counts.

V shed 4 bases and J 3 bases; nucleotides not matched to a gene: 7. In germline, CDR1 is GTSNPN, CDR2 SVGIG (reference sequence). This CDR3 contains 14 residues. Documented time point: sample taken at primary tumor resection. The gene calls are TRBV30 and TRBJ2-7; TRBD1 matches 9 bases. The sample in question was lung tumor tissue, obtained at surgery. The TCR sequence derives from a female donor with early-stage non-small cell lung cancer. The CDR3 region is CAWTRNRGHYEQYF. As DNA, the CDR3 is TGTGCCTGGACCCGTAACAGGGGGCACTACGAGCAGTACTTC.